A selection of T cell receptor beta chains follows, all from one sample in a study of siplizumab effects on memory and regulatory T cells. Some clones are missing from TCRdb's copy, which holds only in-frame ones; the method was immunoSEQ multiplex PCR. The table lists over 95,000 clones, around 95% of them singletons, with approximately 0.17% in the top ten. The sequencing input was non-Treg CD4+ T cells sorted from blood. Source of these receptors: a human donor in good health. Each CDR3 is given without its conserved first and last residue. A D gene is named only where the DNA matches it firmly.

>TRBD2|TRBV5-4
ASRPQGLVRSDTQY
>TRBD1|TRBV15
ATSRAGTGGSPLH
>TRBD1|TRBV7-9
ASSSRGQGVNYEQY
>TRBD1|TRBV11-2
ASSLPNRGQYQAF
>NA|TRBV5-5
ASSLDRGMATNEKLF
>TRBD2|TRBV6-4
ASSAGLAGYTQY
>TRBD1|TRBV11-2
AGSPQGGRTEAF
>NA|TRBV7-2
ASSLNDRTLGDGYT
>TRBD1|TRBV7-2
ASSHRDRALRGYT
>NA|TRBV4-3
ASSQESYSNQPQH
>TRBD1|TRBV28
ASSLLGTGPQETQY
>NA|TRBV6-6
ASSLRDGYT
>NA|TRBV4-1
ASSRQTYTDSGNTIY
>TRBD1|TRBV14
ASSLYRDSYGYT
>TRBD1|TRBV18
ASSHRGYQETQY
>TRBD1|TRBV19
ASSIGTGGEKLF
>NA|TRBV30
AWSGRNTGELF
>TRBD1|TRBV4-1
ASSHKQGADTEAF
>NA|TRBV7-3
ASSRFYGYT
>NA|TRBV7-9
ASSSGSYQETQY